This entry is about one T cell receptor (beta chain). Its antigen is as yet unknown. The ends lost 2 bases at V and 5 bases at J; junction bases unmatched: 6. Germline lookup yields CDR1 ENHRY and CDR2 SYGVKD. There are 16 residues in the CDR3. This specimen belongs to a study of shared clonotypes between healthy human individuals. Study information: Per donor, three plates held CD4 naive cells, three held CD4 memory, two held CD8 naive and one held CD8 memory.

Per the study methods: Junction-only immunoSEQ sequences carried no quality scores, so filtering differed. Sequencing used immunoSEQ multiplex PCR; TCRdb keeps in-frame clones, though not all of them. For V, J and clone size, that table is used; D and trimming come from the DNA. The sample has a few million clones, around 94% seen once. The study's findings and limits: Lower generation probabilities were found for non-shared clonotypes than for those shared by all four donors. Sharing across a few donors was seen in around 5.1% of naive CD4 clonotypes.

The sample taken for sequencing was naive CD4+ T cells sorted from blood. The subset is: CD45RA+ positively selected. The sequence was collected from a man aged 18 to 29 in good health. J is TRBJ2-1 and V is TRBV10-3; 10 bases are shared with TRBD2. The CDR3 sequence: CAISEASGGPDNEQFF. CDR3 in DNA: TGTGCCATCAGTGAGGCTAGCGGGGGCCCAGACAATGAGCAGTTCTTC.